This paragraph covers one TCR beta chain sequence. These data belong to a study of blood T cell repertoires in COVID-19. As for the study in general: Samples representing acute and convalescent COVID-19 were sourced from the United States, Italy and Spain. Sources were T cells, B-cell-depleted T cells, or PBMCs; the material itself was cDNA or gDNA.

Study processing details: Reference gene primers were amplified, and this amplification served to estimate nucleated cell counts. Using immunoSEQ multiplex PCR, the repertoire was profiled, and TCRdb retains in-frame clones only, with some absent. From that table come the V and J calls and clone size; the DNA was used to work out D and trimming. The profile shows about 210,000 clones, about 85% of them singletons. It was during active infection that Seattle patients were enrolled and then longitudinally followed. The CDR3 length is 13 residues. The V and J ends lost 1 base and 8 bases respectively, with 9 bases between them.

The sequence came from an elderly woman with COVID-19, enrolled during active disease. The chain carries TRBV12-3 or TRBV12-4 and TRBJ1-5, with D unresolved. The sequenced sample consisted of peripheral blood. CDR3 nucleotide sequence: TGTGCCAGCAGTTTAGGAGGCGGGAAGCCCCAGCATTTT. It specifies CASSLGGGKPQHF.